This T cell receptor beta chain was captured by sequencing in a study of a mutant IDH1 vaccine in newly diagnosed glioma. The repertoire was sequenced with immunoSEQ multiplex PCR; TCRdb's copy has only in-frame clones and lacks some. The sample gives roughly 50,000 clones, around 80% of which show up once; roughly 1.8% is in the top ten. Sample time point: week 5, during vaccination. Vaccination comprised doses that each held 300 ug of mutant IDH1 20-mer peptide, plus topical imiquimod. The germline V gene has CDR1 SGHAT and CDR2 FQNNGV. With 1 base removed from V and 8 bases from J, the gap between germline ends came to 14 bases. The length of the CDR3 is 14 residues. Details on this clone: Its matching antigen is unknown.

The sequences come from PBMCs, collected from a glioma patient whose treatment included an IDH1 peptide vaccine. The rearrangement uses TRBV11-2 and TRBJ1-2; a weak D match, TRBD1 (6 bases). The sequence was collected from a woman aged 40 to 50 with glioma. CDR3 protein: CASSLGQGRGGYTF. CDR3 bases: TGTGCCAGCAGCTTAGGTCAGGGGAGAGGGGGCTACACCTTC.